The source of this TCR beta chain is a study of T cell clonotyping in hematopoietic cell transplantation. In the study overall: Recipients' pretransplant samples followed cytoreduction. Study outcomes and limitations: Recipient TCR diversity dropped after transplant; expanded clonotypes rose from day 30 to 180. Higher Inverse Simpson Index values in graft donor and pretransplant recipient predicted broader posttransplant TCR diversity.

Stated time point: recipient sample about 28 days before transplant, after cytoreduction. This table comes from immunoSEQ multiplex PCR, and its TCRdb copy is limited to in-frame clones, with some not included. The table lists around 24,000 clones, more than 65% of them singletons, with 24% in the top ten. To note about this clone: What it binds is not known.

The CDR3 totals 15 residues. Germline lookup yields CDR1 SGHVS and CDR2 FQNEAQ. After removal of 1 base from V and 8 bases from J, the junction contained 2 bases not matched to a gene. Sequences were derived from peripheral blood mononuclear cells, sampled before stem cell transplant. The genes are TRBV7-8 and TRBJ2-1; 13 bases fit TRBD2. This clonotype originated in an older woman with acute myeloid leukemia. Some clones in this sample may be carry-over from other donors' samples. The CDR3 loop is CASSLGTSGGHEQFF. The CDR3, as DNA: TGTGCCAGCAGCTTAGGGACTAGCGGGGGCCATGAGCAGTTCTTC.